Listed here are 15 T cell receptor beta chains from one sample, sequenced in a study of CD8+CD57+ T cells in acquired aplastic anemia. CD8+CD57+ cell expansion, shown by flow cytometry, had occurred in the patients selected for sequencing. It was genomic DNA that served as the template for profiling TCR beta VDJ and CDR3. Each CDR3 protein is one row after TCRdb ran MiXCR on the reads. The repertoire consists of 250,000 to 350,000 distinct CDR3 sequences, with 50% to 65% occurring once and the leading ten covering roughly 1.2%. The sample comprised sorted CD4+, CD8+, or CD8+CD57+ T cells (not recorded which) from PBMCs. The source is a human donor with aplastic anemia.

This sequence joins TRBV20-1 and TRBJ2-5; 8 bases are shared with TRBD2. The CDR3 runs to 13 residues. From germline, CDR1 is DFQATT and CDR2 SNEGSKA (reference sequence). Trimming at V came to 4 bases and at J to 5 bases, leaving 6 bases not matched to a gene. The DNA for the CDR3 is TGCAGTGCTACCCGGGGGGGGGGCGAGACCCAGTACTTC. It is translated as CSATRGGGETQYF.

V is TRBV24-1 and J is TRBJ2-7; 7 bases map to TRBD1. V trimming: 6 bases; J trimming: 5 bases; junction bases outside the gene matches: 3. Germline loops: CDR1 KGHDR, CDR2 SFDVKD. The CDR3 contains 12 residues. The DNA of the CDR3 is TGTGCCACCAGTAGGGGGCCGGACGAGCAGTACTTC. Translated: CATSRGPDEQYF.

The DNA of the CDR3 is TGCAGTGCTAGAGGTGACACTGAAGCTTTCTTT. Translation: CSARGDTEAFF. V and J are TRBV20-1 and TRBJ1-1; D is unclear. Trimming took 1 base from V and 3 from J, leaving 3 bases between them. CDR3 size: 11 residues. CDR1 is DFQATT, CDR2 SNEGSKA, per germline (reference sequence).

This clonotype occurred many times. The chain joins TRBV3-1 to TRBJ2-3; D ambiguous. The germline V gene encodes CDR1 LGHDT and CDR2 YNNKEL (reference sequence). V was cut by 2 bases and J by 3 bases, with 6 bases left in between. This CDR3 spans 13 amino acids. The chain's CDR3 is CASSQSGTDTQYF. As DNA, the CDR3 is TGTGCCAGCAGCCAAAGTGGAACAGATACGCAGTATTTT.

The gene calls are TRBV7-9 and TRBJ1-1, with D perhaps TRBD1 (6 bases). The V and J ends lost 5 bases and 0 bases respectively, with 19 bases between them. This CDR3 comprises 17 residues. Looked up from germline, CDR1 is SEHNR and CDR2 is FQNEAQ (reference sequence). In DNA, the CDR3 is TGTGCCAGCAGCCAGACAGGACTGACCACCATGAACACTGAAGCTTTCTTT. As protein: CASSQTGLTTMNTEAFF.

The DNA of the CDR3 is TGTGCCACCAGCAGGCGCAGGGCAGAGACCCAGTACTTC. Translating gives CATSRRRAETQYF. The V call is TRBV15, the J call TRBJ2-5; D possibly corresponds to TRBD1 (5 bases). V was cut by 3 bases and J by 4 bases, with 9 bases left in between. The CDR3 consists of 13 residues. Per germline, CDR1 LNHNV and CDR2 YYDKDF (reference sequence).

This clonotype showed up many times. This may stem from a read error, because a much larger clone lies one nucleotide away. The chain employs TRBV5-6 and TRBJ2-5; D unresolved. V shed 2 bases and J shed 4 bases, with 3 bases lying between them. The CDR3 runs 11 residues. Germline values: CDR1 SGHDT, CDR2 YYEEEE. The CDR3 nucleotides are TGTGCCAGCAGCTTCGGAGAGACCCAGTACTTC. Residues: CASSFGETQYF. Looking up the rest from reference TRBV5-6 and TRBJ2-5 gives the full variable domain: DAGVTQSPTHLIKTRGQQVTLRCSPKSGHDTVSWYQQALGQGPQFIFQYYEEEERQRGNFPDRFSGHQFPNYSSELNVNALLLGDSALYLCASSFGETQYFGPGTRLLVL.

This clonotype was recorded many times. CDR3 sequence: CASQRVGEKLFF. The CDR3 region has the DNA TGTGCCAGTCAGCGAGTTGGGGAAAAACTGTTTTTT. This rearrangement joins TRBV6-1 to TRBJ1-4; D is ambiguous. Germline-derived CDR1 and CDR2 are MNHNS and SASEGT. The CDR3 contains 12 residues. V was pared by 9 bases and J by 8 bases, with 13 bases between.

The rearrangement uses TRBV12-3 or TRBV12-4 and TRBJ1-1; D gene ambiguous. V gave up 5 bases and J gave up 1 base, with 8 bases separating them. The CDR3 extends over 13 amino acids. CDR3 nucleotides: TGTGCCAGCAGTGCGGGCCCGAACACTGAAGCTTTCTTT. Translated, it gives CASSAGPNTEAFF.

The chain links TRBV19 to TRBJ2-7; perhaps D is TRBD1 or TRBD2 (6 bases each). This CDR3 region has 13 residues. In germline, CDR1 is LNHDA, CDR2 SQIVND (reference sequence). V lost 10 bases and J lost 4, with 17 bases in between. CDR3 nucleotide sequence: TGTGCCACCTCGTGGGGGGCTTCTTACGAGCAGTACTTC. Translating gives CATSWGASYEQYF.

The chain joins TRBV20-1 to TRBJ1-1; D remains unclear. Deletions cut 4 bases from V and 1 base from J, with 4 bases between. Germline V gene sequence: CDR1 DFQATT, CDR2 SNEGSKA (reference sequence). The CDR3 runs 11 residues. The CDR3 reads CSAKENTEAFF. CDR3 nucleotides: TGCAGTGCTAAAGAGAACACTGAAGCTTTCTTT.

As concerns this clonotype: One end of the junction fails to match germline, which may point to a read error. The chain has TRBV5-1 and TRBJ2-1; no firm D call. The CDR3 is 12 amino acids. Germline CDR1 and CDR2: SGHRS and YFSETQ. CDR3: CASSTDGNEQFF. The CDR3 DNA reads TGTGCCAGCAGCACGGACGGGAATGAGCAGTTCTTC.

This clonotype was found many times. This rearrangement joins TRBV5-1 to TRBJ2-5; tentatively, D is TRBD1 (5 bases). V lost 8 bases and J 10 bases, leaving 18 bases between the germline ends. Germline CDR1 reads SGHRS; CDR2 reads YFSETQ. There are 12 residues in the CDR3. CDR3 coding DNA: TGCGCCAGTTCTACAGGAGAGAGAATCCAGTACTTC. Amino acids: CASSTGERIQYF.

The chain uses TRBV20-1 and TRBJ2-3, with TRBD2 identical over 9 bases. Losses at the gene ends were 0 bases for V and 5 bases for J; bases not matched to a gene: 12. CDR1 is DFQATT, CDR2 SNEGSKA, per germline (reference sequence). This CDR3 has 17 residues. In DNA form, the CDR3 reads TGCAGTGCTAGAGATTCGGCTAGCGGGGTTCGCTTAGATACGCAGTATTTT. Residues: CSARDSASGVRLDTQYF.

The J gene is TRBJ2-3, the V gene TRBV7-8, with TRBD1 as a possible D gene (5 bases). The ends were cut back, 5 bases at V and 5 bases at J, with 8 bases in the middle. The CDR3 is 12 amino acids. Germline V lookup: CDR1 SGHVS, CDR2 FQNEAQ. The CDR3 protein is CASSPTGDTQYF. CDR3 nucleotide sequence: TGTGCCAGCAGCCCTACAGGAGATACGCAGTATTTT.